Presented here are 2 T cell receptor beta chains from one specimen sequenced in a study of T cell repertoires in cytomegalovirus infection. These TCRs' antigens remain unknown. TCRdb re-called the reads with MiXCR, one entry per CDR3 protein. The sample lists roughly 54,000 distinct CDR3 sequences; roughly 34% were seen once. Input material: PBMCs, sequenced either directly or after in vitro stimulation (not recorded which). These receptor sequences come from a human donor in good health (CMV status not recorded). Some clones in this sample may be carry-over from other donors' samples.

This clonotype has a handful of counts. The rearrangement joins TRBV7-4 to TRBJ2-1; 15 nucleotides agree with TRBD2. The CDR3 contains 15 residues. V was clipped by 5 bases and J by 9 bases; unmatched bases: 5. Germline CDR1 is SGHVT and CDR2 is SQSDAQ. The CDR3 here is CASSLGLAGGTEQFF. The DNA for the CDR3 is TGTGCCAGCAGCCTGGGACTAGCGGGAGGAACTGAGCAGTTCTTC.

This clonotype was seen only a few times. The chain uses TRBV6-5 and TRBJ1-3; D may be TRBD1 (5 bases). Germline V gene lookup returns CDR1 MNHEY and CDR2 SVGAGI. Trimming stripped 2 bases from V and 0 bases from J, with 8 bases between. CDR3 length equals 15 residues. The CDR3 reads CASSYGHSSGNTIYF. CDR3 sequence (DNA): TGTGCCAGCAGTTACGGACATAGCTCTGGAAACACCATATATTTT.